Below, 2 T cell receptor beta chains from the same sample are listed, as sequenced in a study of lymphopenia after photon versus proton radiotherapy. Measured with immunoSEQ multiplex PCR; TCRdb has only the in-frame clones, and not every one. The repertoire consists of about 70,000 clones, with over 80% occurring once and the leading ten covering about a tenth. Material: peripheral blood, obtained from a patient treated with proton-based radiotherapy. The receptors originated from a man older than 75 with esophageal cancer.

V usage is TRBV6-5 and J usage is TRBJ1-3; no clear D. The CDR3 loop spans 15 amino acids. The V gene lost 0 bases and the J gene lost 0 bases, with 6 bases spanning the gap. Germline-derived CDR1 and CDR2 are MNHEY and SVGAGI. CDR3 region: CASSYSAYSGNTIYF. The DNA for the CDR3 is TGTGCCAGCAGTTACTCTGCATACTCTGGAAACACCATATATTTT.

The chain carries TRBV30 and TRBJ2-5; D ambiguous. Germline CDR1 reads GTSNPN; CDR2 reads SVGIG (reference sequence). V dropped 1 base and J dropped 0 bases, with 3 bases sitting between them. The CDR3 extends over 12 amino acids. DNA of the CDR3: TGTGCCTGGAGTGAGGACCAAGAGACCCAGTACTTC. It translates to CAWSEDQETQYF. The variable domain in full, completed from reference TRBV30 and TRBJ2-5, reads SQTIHQWPATLVQPVGSPLSLECTVEGTSNPNLYWYRQAAGRGLQLLFYSVGIGQISSEVPQNLSASRPQDRQFILSSKKLLLSDSGFYLCAWSEDQETQYFGPGTRLLVL.